Shown below are 21 T cell receptor beta chains from a single sample sequenced in a study of Ad26.COV2.S vaccination and SARS-CoV-2 variants. Treatment defined: roughly 18 received Ad26.COV2.S at low or high dose, single or two shots; about 5 received placebo; per-sample allocation not given. All samples were drawn on day 63, counting from the first vaccine or placebo injection. Clones were read by immunoSEQ multiplex PCR, and TCRdb kept only the in-frame ones, dropping some. The sample records a few hundred thousand clones, about nine tenths being singletons. Sequencing used peripheral blood, obtained in a trial of Ad26.COV2.S vaccine versus placebo. The receptor source for this set is a person aged 18 to 59 who received the Ad26.COV2.S COVID-19 vaccine or a placebo.

The chain combines TRBV13 with TRBJ1-1, with D unresolved. CDR1 and CDR2 from the germline V gene are PRHDT and FYEKMQ (reference sequence). This CDR3 is 12 amino acids long. The V and J ends lost 6 bases and 2 bases respectively, with 7 bases between them. CDR3: CASRSENTEAFF. Here the CDR3 DNA reads TGTGCCAGCAGGTCAGAAAACACTGAAGCTTTCTTT.

The chain couples TRBV7-2 to TRBJ1-1; D not certain. Germline V gene lookup returns CDR1 SGHTA and CDR2 FQGNSA. This CDR3 spans 14 amino acids. Trimming stripped 5 bases from V and 2 bases from J, with 12 bases between. Written as DNA, the CDR3 is TGTGCCAGCAGCCGGGAAATTATAAACACTGAAGCTTTCTTT. Its translation is CASSREIINTEAFF.

The chain links TRBV12-1 to TRBJ1-5. TRBV12-1 is noted as a pseudogene. This CDR3 spans 13 amino acids. CDR3 in amino acids: CASSLCGNQPQHF. The CDR3 DNA reads as TGTGCCAGCAGCTTGTGCGGCAATCAGCCCCAGCATTTT.

This clone was picked up one time. This sequence joins TRBV7-2 and TRBJ1-2; TRBD1 might be the D (5 bases). CDR3 size: 14 residues. V lost 3 bases to trimming and J lost 2 bases, with 10 bases between them. CDR1 and CDR2 (germline): SGHTA, FQGNSA. The CDR3 region has the DNA TGTGCCAGCAGCTTGCGGGGCTTAAACTATGGCTACACCTTC. As protein: CASSLRGLNYGYTF.

This chain uses TRBV28 with TRBJ2-3; D unclear. V was pared by 6 bases and J by 2 bases, with 9 bases between. Looked up from germline, CDR1 is MDHEN and CDR2 is SYDVKM. CDR3 length equals 13 residues. The CDR3, as DNA: TGTGCCAGCAGGGAATCGGCCACAGATACGCAGTATTTT. Protein sequence: CASRESATDTQYF.

Concerning this clone itself: The sample carries other DNA sequences with the same CDR3. The chain is built from TRBV7-2 and TRBJ2-3, with no clear D. This CDR3 has 14 amino acids. The germline V and J ends were trimmed by 2 bases and 2 bases, with 8 bases remaining between them. Germline V gives CDR1 SGHTA, CDR2 FQGNSA. The CDR3 DNA is TGTGCCAGCAGCTTACGCAGGTCCACAGATACGCAGTATTTT. This sequence encodes CASSLRRSTDTQYF.

The V and J genes are TRBV5-1 and TRBJ2-7; 8 bases agree with TRBD1. The CDR3 has 15 residues. Germline V gene lookup returns CDR1 SGHRS and CDR2 YFSETQ. J gave up 3 bases and V 4 bases, and 9 bases lay outside the gene matches. The CDR3: CASSPRRTGIYEQYF. CDR3 DNA sequence: TGCGCCAGCAGCCCTCGTCGGACAGGGATCTACGAGCAGTACTTC.

CDR3 sequence reads: CASSRNPGQGVEKLFF. The CDR3 coding sequence is TGCGCCAGCAGCCGAAACCCGGGACAGGGAGTCGAAAAACTGTTTTTT. The chain couples TRBV4-3 to TRBJ1-4; the match to TRBD1 covers 9 bases. CDR1 is LGHNA and CDR2 is YSLEER in the germline V gene. Trimming removed 4 bases from V and 8 bases from J; junction bases left unmatched: 11. The CDR3 extends over 16 amino acids.

The chain combines TRBV19 with TRBJ1-6, with D perhaps TRBD1 (5 bases). The V gene lost 0 bases and the J gene lost 7 bases, with 10 bases spanning the gap. CDR3 size: 15 residues. From germline, CDR1 is LNHDA and CDR2 SQIVND (reference sequence). The CDR3 DNA is TGTGCCAGTAGTATAGACAGGGAGGAGAATTCACCCCTCCACTTT. Translating it yields CASSIDREENSPLHF.

The rearrangement uses TRBV7-2 and TRBJ2-7; D is uncertain. This CDR3 is 16 amino acids long. From germline, CDR1 is SGHTA and CDR2 FQGNSA. Trimming shortened V by 1 base and J by 2 bases, and 15 bases separated the two germline ends. Written as DNA, the CDR3 is TGTGCCAGCAGCTTAGATTTTAGCCGGGCGCCCTACGAGCAGTACTTC. Its protein is CASSLDFSRAPYEQYF.

A note on this clone: At the DNA level, this CDR3 is encoded by other sequences in the same sample as well. V is TRBV11-3 and J is TRBJ2-7; D uncertain. The CDR3 is 12 amino acids. Germline loops: CDR1 SGHNT, CDR2 YENEEA. V lost 1 base to trimming and J lost 3 bases, with 4 bases between them. The CDR3 loop is CASSLGDYEQYF. In nucleotides, the CDR3 is TGTGCCAGCAGCTTAGGAGACTACGAGCAGTACTTC.

The V and J genes are TRBV18 and TRBJ1-6; tentatively, D is TRBD1 (5 bases). The CDR3 has 17 amino acids. Germline V gene data show CDR1 as KGHSH and CDR2 as LQKENI. The V end lost 5 bases, the J end lost 0 bases, and 14 bases lay between the germline ends. In DNA form, the CDR3 reads TGTGCCAGCTCAAGGGACTCATTGAGCTCCTATAATTCACCCCTCCACTTT. Encoded protein: CASSRDSLSSYNSPLHF.

Remarks on this clone: This sample also contains other DNA sequences that code for the same CDR3. CDR3 sequence: CASSPRGGGQPQHF. CDR3 bases: TGTGCCAGCAGCCCGCGGGGAGGGGGTCAGCCCCAGCATTTT. The chain combines TRBV7-2 with TRBJ1-5, with D tentatively TRBD1 (6 bases). CDR1 SGHTA and CDR2 FQGNSA come from the germline V gene. The CDR3 is 14 residues long. The V end was cut by 5 bases, the J end by 6 bases, with 14 bases between.

The chain recombines TRBV30 with TRBJ2-2; TRBD1 matches 8 bases. The CDR3 is made up of 16 amino acids. The germline gives CDR1 GTSNPN, CDR2 SVGIG (reference sequence). Trimming removed 8 bases from V and 4 bases from J; junction bases left unmatched: 15. CDR3 amino acids: CATQGGRGLSTGELFF. The CDR3 DNA reads as TGTGCCACCCAGGGAGGCAGGGGGCTTAGCACCGGGGAGCTGTTTTTT. Supplemented by reference TRBV30 and TRBJ2-2, the full variable domain reads SQTIHQWPATLVQPVGSPLSLECTVEGTSNPNLYWYRQAAGRGLQLLFYSVGIGQISSEVPQNLSASRPQDRQFILSSKKLLLSDSGFYLCATQGGRGLSTGELFFGEGSRLTVL.

In DNA form, the CDR3 reads TGCGCCAGCAGCCAAGGAAGGGCTAGCGGGGGGGGTTACAATGAGCAGTTCTTC. This codes for CASSQGRASGGGYNEQFF. This chain links TRBV4-3 with TRBJ2-1; 12 bases match TRBD2. This CDR3 spans 18 amino acids. The J segment lost 4 bases and the V segment lost 1 base, leaving 8 bases of the junction unmatched. Germline V gives CDR1 LGHNA, CDR2 YSLEER.

The chain couples TRBV6-5 to TRBJ2-5, with 9 positions matching TRBD2. Germline values: CDR1 MNHEY, CDR2 SVGAGI. V gave up 2 bases and J gave up 0 bases; unmatched junction bases: 4. This CDR3 is 16 amino acids long. CDR3 sequence reads: CASSYRAGGYQETQYF. The DNA for the CDR3 is TGTGCCAGCAGTTACCGTGCGGGGGGGTACCAAGAGACCCAGTACTTC.

The chain employs TRBV19 and TRBJ1-1; D perhaps matches TRBD1 (5 bases). Trimming left V 2 bases short and J 4 bases short, with 8 bases between. The CDR3 runs to 13 residues. CDR1 and CDR2 (germline): LNHDA, SQIVND (reference sequence). For the CDR3, the DNA is TGTGCCAGTAGTATACAGGGTCCCACTGAAGCTTTCTTT. This sequence encodes CASSIQGPTEAFF. The full variable domain, with the rest looked up from reference TRBV19 and TRBJ1-1, is DGGITQSPKYLFRKEGQNVTLSCEQNLNHDAMYWYRQDPGQGLRLIYYSQIVNDFQKGDIAEGYSVSREKKESFPLTVTSAQKNPTAFYLCASSIQGPTEAFFGQGTRLTVV.

The rearrangement joins TRBV4-1 to TRBJ1-5; possibly TRBD1 for D (5 bases). CDR3 length: 15 amino acids. Deletions cut 0 bases from V and 8 bases from J, with 14 bases between. CDR1 is MGHRA and CDR2 is YSYEKL in the germline V gene. CDR3 sequence: CASSQDRGWGEPQHF. The CDR3 DNA follows: TGCGCCAGCAGCCAAGATCGGGGCTGGGGAGAGCCCCAGCATTTT.

This clone was observed a single time. This CDR3 is also generated by other DNA sequences in the sample. J is TRBJ2-7 and V is TRBV11-3; TRBD1 aligns across 8 bases. The CDR3 spans 15 residues. Unmatched junction bases numbered 2, after V lost 1 base and J lost 0 bases. The germline CDR1 and CDR2 sequences are SGHNT and YENEEA. CDR3 in amino acids: CASSLGQGASYEQYF. The CDR3 DNA follows: TGTGCCAGCAGCTTAGGGCAGGGGGCCTCCTACGAGCAGTACTTC.

This chain connects TRBV3-1 (or the pseudogene TRBV3-2) to TRBJ2-1, with 8 bases aligning to TRBD2. CDR1 is LGHDT and CDR2 is YNNKEL in the germline V gene (reference sequence). The junction had 5 bases not matched to a gene; V was cut back by 4 bases and J by 3 bases. The CDR3 length is 15 residues. The CDR3 sequence is CASSRNSGIYNEQFF. In DNA, the CDR3 is TGTGCCAGCAGCCGAAATAGCGGGATCTACAATGAGCAGTTCTTC.

The V call is TRBV6-5, the J call TRBJ1-1; D not resolved. The CDR3 consists of 13 residues. V was shortened by 10 bases and J by 1 base, with 13 bases between the two germline ends. Germline V gene lookup returns CDR1 MNHEY and CDR2 SVGAGI. CDR3 loop: CATDDPWNTEAFF. For the CDR3, the DNA is TGTGCCACCGATGACCCTTGGAACACTGAAGCTTTCTTT.